Below are 27 T cell receptor beta chains sequenced from a single sample in a study of shared clonotypes between healthy human individuals. TCRdb's table, derived via immunoSEQ multiplex PCR, lists solely in-frame clones and lacks some. The sample contains 2 million to 2.5 million clones, 80% to 95% of which appear only once. Sequencing was done on a sample of naive CD4+ T cells from PBMCs. Subset here: CD45RA+ positively selected. The origin of the receptors is a man aged 18 to 30 in good health. Some clones in this sample may be carry-over from other donors' samples.

The genes are TRBV21-1 and TRBJ2-1; the table's D call, TRBD2, was not checked against the DNA. TRBV21-1 is noted as a pseudogene. CDR3 size: 16 residues. The CDR3 DNA reads as TGTGCCAGCATACTACGACTAGCGGGCCCTAGAGGGGAGCAGTTCTTC. The encoded protein is CASILRLAGPRGEQFF.

The rearrangement uses TRBV11-3 and TRBJ1-2, with D possibly matching TRBD1 (5 bases). This CDR3 is 17 amino acids long. From germline, CDR1 is SGHNT and CDR2 YENEEA. With 2 bases removed from V and 1 base from J, the gap between germline ends came to 17 bases. The CDR3 region has the DNA TGTGCCAGCAGCTTAAAGGAAGGTCGGACACTTAACTATGGCTACACCTTC. Protein sequence: CASSLKEGRTLNYGYTF. Combining the CDR3 with reference TRBV11-3 and TRBJ1-2 gives the whole variable domain EAGVVQSPRYKIIEKKQPVAFWCNPISGHNTLYWYLQNLGQGPELLIRYENEEAVDDSQLPKDRFSAERLKGVDSTLKIQPAELGDSAVYLCASSLKEGRTLNYGYTFGSGTRLTVV.

This chain joins TRBV6-5 and TRBJ2-7; 8 nucleotides line up with TRBD1. Germline assignment: CDR1 MNHEY and CDR2 SVGAGI. The CDR3 is 16 residues long. V trimming: 1 base; J trimming: 0 bases; junction bases outside the gene matches: 5. The CDR3 DNA is TGTGCCAGCAGTTACTGGACAGGGCCGAGCTCCTACGAGCAGTACTTC. Its protein is CASSYWTGPSSYEQYF.

This sequence joins TRBV29-1 and TRBJ2-3; a weak D match, TRBD2 (6 bases). Germline loops: CDR1 SQVTM, CDR2 ANQGSEA. The V gene lost 0 bases and the J gene lost 3 bases, with 19 bases spanning the gap. The CDR3 covers 17 residues. The CDR3 coding sequence is TGCAGCGTTGAAGATTTCGGCAGGGCGGGAATGACAGATACGCAGTATTTT. Its protein is CSVEDFGRAGMTDTQYF.

The V and J genes are TRBV7-9 and TRBJ2-7; D not certain. CDR1 and CDR2 (germline): SEHNR, FQNEAQ (reference sequence). Trimming pared 5 bases from V and 3 bases from J, leaving 8 bases between. This CDR3 is built from 12 residues. The CDR3 loop is CASSVVDYEQYF. The CDR3 bases are TGTGCCAGCAGCGTAGTGGACTACGAGCAGTACTTC.

The chain recombines TRBV10-3 with TRBJ1-5; no definite D call. V shed 3 bases and J shed 4 bases, with 13 bases lying between them. Germline CDR1 reads ENHRY; CDR2 reads SYGVKD. The CDR3 contains 15 residues. CDR3 loop: CAISESQVLNQPQHF. The DNA for the CDR3 is TGTGCCATCAGTGAAAGTCAGGTTCTTAATCAGCCCCAGCATTTT.

The J gene is TRBJ2-1, the V gene TRBV2; D is uncertain. Germline V lookup: CDR1 SNHLY, CDR2 FYNNEI. The CDR3 spans 11 residues. V lost 7 bases and J 6 bases, leaving 7 bases between the germline ends. The CDR3 reads CASTRGNEQFF. In nucleotides, the CDR3 is TGTGCCAGCACCCGTGGCAATGAGCAGTTCTTC.

The chain recombines TRBV9 with TRBJ2-1; TRBD2 matches 15 bases. Germline assignment: CDR1 SGDLS and CDR2 YYNGEE. The CDR3 contains 17 residues. Trimming removed 4 bases from V and 4 bases from J; junction bases left unmatched: 6. In nucleotides, the CDR3 is TGTGCCAGCAGCCCCGGGACTAGCGGGAGGTCGTACAATGAGCAGTTCTTC. Amino acid sequence: CASSPGTSGRSYNEQFF.

The chain recombines TRBV6-5 with TRBJ2-3, with TRBD1 matching 8 bases. This CDR3 spans 15 amino acids. Trimming took 3 bases from V and 5 from J; bases not matched to a gene: 7. The germline V gene encodes CDR1 MNHEY and CDR2 SVGAGI. CDR3 nucleotide sequence: TGTGCCAGCAGTTATCAGGGGGCGGAAGGAGATACGCAGTATTTT. This codes for CASSYQGAEGDTQYF.

The rearrangement uses TRBV5-1 and TRBJ2-1; the D gene is possibly TRBD1 (5 bases). From germline, CDR1 is SGHRS and CDR2 YFSETQ. Trimming stripped 1 base from V and 7 bases from J, with 9 bases between. This CDR3 spans 13 amino acids. This CDR3 reads CASSLYGANEQFF. For the CDR3, the DNA is TGCGCCAGCAGCTTGTATGGGGCAAATGAGCAGTTCTTC.

This chain links TRBV28 with TRBJ2-2; TRBD2 aligns across 11 bases. Per germline, CDR1 MDHEN and CDR2 SYDVKM. This CDR3 spans 15 amino acids. V was pared by 7 bases and J by 7 bases, with 8 bases of the junction left unmatched. CDR3 DNA sequence: TGTGCCAGCACCACTAGCGGGAGTATAGGCGGGGAGCTGTTTTTT. It yields the protein CASTTSGSIGGELFF.

The V call is TRBV18, the J call TRBJ1-5; D uncertain. Germline V gene data show CDR1 as KGHSH and CDR2 as LQKENI. The V end was cut by 4 bases, the J end by 3 bases, with 4 bases between. The CDR3 is 12 amino acids. The CDR3, as DNA: TGTGCCAGCTCACAAGTCAATCAGCCCCAGCATTTT. Translation: CASSQVNQPQHF.

As to this clone: Other nucleotide sequences in the sample specify the same CDR3. The V call is TRBV9, the J call TRBJ1-4; D is undetermined. The CDR3 spans 14 residues. Trimming removed 1 base from V and 2 bases from J, with 6 bases in between. CDR1 is SGDLS and CDR2 is YYNGEE in the germline V gene. Here the CDR3 reads CASSVTGTNEKLFF. The CDR3 nucleotides are TGTGCCAGCAGCGTAACCGGCACTAATGAAAAACTGTTTTTT.

This sequence joins TRBV5-1 and TRBJ1-2; 8 bases are shared with TRBD1. The CDR3 covers 15 residues. Germline CDR1 reads SGHRS; CDR2 reads YFSETQ. V lost 2 bases to trimming and J lost 6 bases; unmatched junction nucleotides: 9. CDR3 bases: TGCGCCAGCAGCTTTGCCCCGGACAGGGCGGATGGCTACACCTTC. Translation gives CASSFAPDRADGYTF.

V and J are TRBV5-4 and TRBJ2-3, with D unclear. Trimming removed 2 bases at V and 2 bases at J, with 12 bases between. The CDR3 has 15 amino acids. Germline lookup yields CDR1 SGHNT and CDR2 YYREEE (reference sequence). DNA of the CDR3: TGTGCCAGCAGCTTAAAGAAAAGTACCACAGATACGCAGTATTTT. It is translated as CASSLKKSTTDTQYF.

The rearrangement uses TRBV5-8 and TRBJ2-1, with 13 bases matching TRBD2. Germline lookup yields CDR1 SGHTS and CDR2 YDEGEE. The CDR3 contains 15 residues. Trimming cost V 1 base and J 6 bases; bases outside gene matches: 1. CDR3 nucleotide sequence: TGTGCCAGCAGCTTGAGACTAGCGGGAGGCAATGAGCAGTTCTTC. This encodes CASSLRLAGGNEQFF.

The V gene is TRBV7-8, the J gene TRBJ1-3; D gene ambiguous. This CDR3 has 15 amino acids. Germline V gene lookup returns CDR1 SGHVS and CDR2 FQNEAQ. The V gene lost 2 bases and the J gene lost 0 bases, with 8 bases spanning the gap. The chain's CDR3 is CASSLRTVSGNTIYF. Here the CDR3 DNA reads TGTGCCAGCAGCTTACGGACGGTCTCTGGAAACACCATATATTTT.

This chain connects TRBV5-1 to TRBJ2-6, with D hard to call. The CDR3 has 18 residues. In germline, CDR1 is SGHRS, CDR2 YFSETQ. The V and J ends lost 5 bases and 0 bases respectively, with 18 bases between them. This chain's CDR3 is CASSRSDVFNSGANVLTF. In nucleotides, the CDR3 is TGCGCCAGCAGTAGGTCGGACGTCTTCAACTCTGGGGCCAACGTCCTGACTTTC.

CDR3 bases: TGTGCCAGCAGCTTGGGCGGGAGGATCTACGAGCAGTACTTC. Encoded protein: CASSLGGRIYEQYF. The chain employs TRBV5-4 and TRBJ2-7; 8 bases match TRBD2. This CDR3 comprises 14 residues. Germline CDR1 reads SGHNT; CDR2 reads YYREEE (reference sequence). V was clipped by 0 bases and J by 3 bases; unmatched bases: 2.

The genes are TRBV2 and TRBJ2-7; TRBD1 agrees at 8 bases. V trimming: 4 bases; J trimming: 2 bases; junction bases outside the gene matches: 4. Germline V gene sequence: CDR1 SNHLY, CDR2 FYNNEI. The CDR3 runs to 14 residues. CDR3 nucleotide sequence: TGTGCCAGCAGTGTACGGACAGGGACCTACGAGCAGTACTTC. It yields the protein CASSVRTGTYEQYF. The variable domain in full, completed from reference TRBV2 and TRBJ2-7, reads EPEVTQTPSHQVTQMGQEVILRCVPISNHLYFYWYRQILGQKVEFLVSFYNNEISEKSEIFDDQFSVERPDGSNFTLKIRSTKLEDSAMYFCASSVRTGTYEQYFGPGTRLTVT.

This chain joins TRBV9 and TRBJ2-3, with 12 nucleotides matching TRBD2. Germline loops: CDR1 SGDLS, CDR2 YYNGEE. CDR3 size: 16 residues. Trimming took 3 bases from V and 3 from J; bases not matched to a gene: 5. The CDR3 reads CASSATSGSLTDTQYF. The CDR3 DNA reads TGTGCCAGCAGCGCGACTAGCGGGAGTTTGACAGATACGCAGTATTTT.

J is TRBJ1-1 and V is TRBV7-9; D is possibly TRBD1 (5 bases). CDR3 size: 15 residues. V lost 5 bases and J lost 4, with 17 bases in between. The germline V gene encodes CDR1 SEHNR and CDR2 FQNEAQ (reference sequence). The CDR3: CASSPRTLVGTEAFF. The CDR3 DNA sequence: TGTGCCAGCAGCCCACGGACACTAGTGGGCACTGAAGCTTTCTTT.

This clone was seen a single time. V is TRBV27 and J is TRBJ2-3, with D perhaps TRBD1 (5 bases). The V end lost 3 bases, the J end lost 1 base, and 11 bases lay between the germline ends. This CDR3 has 15 amino acids. Germline assignment: CDR1 MNHEY and CDR2 SMNVEV (reference sequence). CDR3 loop: CASSFLGAGTDTQYF. The CDR3 bases are TGTGCCAGCAGTTTTTTAGGGGCTGGCACAGATACGCAGTATTTT.

The CDR3 DNA reads TGCAGCGTGGCCTGGGGTAGGGCCCTCTTAGGTGATACGCAGTATTTT. This translates into CSVAWGRALLGDTQYF. The rearrangement uses TRBV29-1 and TRBJ2-3; D gene unclear. The CDR3 has 16 amino acids. Germline CDR1 SQVTM, CDR2 ANQGSEA. V shed 6 bases and J shed 6 bases, with 25 bases lying between them.

The J gene is TRBJ1-4, the V gene TRBV7-9; D possibly corresponds to TRBD1 (5 bases). Trimming pared 0 bases from V and 5 bases from J, leaving 10 bases between. Per germline, CDR1 SEHNR and CDR2 FQNEAQ (reference sequence). The CDR3 sequence is 15 residues long. The DNA of the CDR3 is TGTGCCAGCAGCTTAGCAAGACAGACGAATGAAAAACTGTTTTTT. Protein product: CASSLARQTNEKLFF.

This sequence joins TRBV30 and TRBJ2-3; possible D gene TRBD2, 6 bases. The CDR3 is 14 amino acids. V lost 0 bases and J lost 5, with 12 bases in between. Germline V gene lookup returns CDR1 GTSNPN and CDR2 SVGIG (reference sequence). Here the CDR3 reads CAWSVGRSGDTQYF. The CDR3 DNA follows: TGTGCCTGGAGTGTGGGGAGGTCTGGAGATACGCAGTATTTT.

The sample holds one count of this clone. This chain uses TRBV7-3 with TRBJ2-1; D possibly matches TRBD1 or TRBD2 (6 bases each). CDR3 length: 15 residues. CDR1 is SGHTA and CDR2 is FQGTGA in the germline V gene. The germline V and J ends were trimmed by 2 bases and 2 bases, with 10 bases remaining between them. The CDR3 region has the DNA TGTGCCAGCAGCTTACTCGGGGGCCCCTACAATGAGCAGTTCTTC. As protein: CASSLLGGPYNEQFF.